This T cell receptor beta chain was found in a study of T and B cells in COVID-19 patients. Study summary: Most recovered patients had mild to moderate COVID-19 treated as outpatients. Critical illness requiring mechanical ventilation or extracorporeal membrane oxygenation affected about 60% of the roughly 20 active-infection patients.

BIOMED2 TRB-A/B primer pools were used in multiplex TRB PCR. TCRdb processed the multiplex PCR reads anew with MiXCR; each CDR3 protein has one entry. The sample gives some 8,400 distinct CDR3 sequences, under 30% of which show up once; approximately 6% is in the top ten. This clonotype is deemed medium-sized. Germline CDR1 reads LNHDA; CDR2 reads SQIVND (reference sequence). V trimming: 0 bases; J trimming: 3 bases; junction bases outside the gene matches: 9. The CDR3 sequence is 17 residues long. From blood, roughly 220-550 ng of genomic DNA served as TRB template. This receptor was taken from a human donor who had recovered from COVID-19. Sequencing was carried out using blood. The genes are TRBV19 and TRBJ2-3; TRBD2 matches at 7 bases. As DNA, the CDR3 is TGTGCCAGTAGTATAGATCATACGGGAGGAAGAACAGATACGCAGTATTTT. It yields the protein CASSIDHTGGRTDTQYF.